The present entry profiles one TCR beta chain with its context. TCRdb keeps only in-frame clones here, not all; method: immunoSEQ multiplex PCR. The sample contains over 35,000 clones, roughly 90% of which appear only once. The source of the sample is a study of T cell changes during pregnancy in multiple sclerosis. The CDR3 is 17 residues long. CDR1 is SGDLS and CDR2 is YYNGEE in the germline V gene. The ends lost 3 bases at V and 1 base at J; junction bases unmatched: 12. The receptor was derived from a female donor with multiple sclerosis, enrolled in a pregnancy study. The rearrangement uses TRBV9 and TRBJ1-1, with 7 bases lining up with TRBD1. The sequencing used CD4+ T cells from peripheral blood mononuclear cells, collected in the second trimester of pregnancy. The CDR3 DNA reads TGTGCCAGCAGCGCCCCCGGGACAGCGTTGGGGAACACTGAAGCTTTCTTT. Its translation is CASSAPGTALGNTEAFF.